A selection of T cell receptor beta chains follows, all from one sample in a study of cytomegalovirus exposure and HLA in healthy donors. This table comes from immunoSEQ multiplex PCR, and its TCRdb copy is limited to in-frame clones, with some not included. The table records 200,000 to 250,000 clones, less than 85% of them present only once. The sequencing input was PBMCs. The source of these receptors is a man between 18 and 35 years old in good health and CMV-seronegative. The CDR3 runs from the conserved cysteine through the conserved F or W. The D gene is left open where the match is weak. A clone size is listed for some rows: how often the clone was seen (once, few, many), or a class if it is expanded.

V gene: TRBV5-4; clone size: NA; J gene: TRBJ2-7; CDR3 length: 19; D gene: TRBD2; CDR3 protein: CASSPPGTSGRTERYEQYF; CDR3 DNA: TGTGCCAGCAGTCCGCCCGGGACTAGCGGGAGGACGGAGCGTTACGAGCAGTACTTC
V gene: TRBV2; clone size: once; J gene: TRBJ2-5; CDR3 length: 14; D gene: TRBD1; CDR3 protein: CASSGRTGKETQYF; CDR3 DNA: TGTGCCAGCAGTGGGAGGACAGGGAAAGAGACCCAGTACTTC
V gene: TRBV19; clone size: NA; J gene: TRBJ1-1; CDR3 length: 15; D gene: TRBD1; CDR3 protein: CASSIMGQGALEAFF; CDR3 DNA: TGTGCCAGTAGTATCATGGGACAGGGGGCCCTTGAAGCTTTCTTT
V gene: TRBV2; clone size: NA; J gene: TRBJ2-1; CDR3 length: 16; D gene: TRBD2; CDR3 protein: CASSGGLAGDRYEQFF; CDR3 DNA: TGTGCCAGCAGTGGCGGACTAGCGGGAGATAGGTATGAGCAGTTCTTC
V gene: TRBV21-1; clone size: NA; J gene: TRBJ1-1; CDR3 length: 13; D gene: NA; CDR3 protein: CASQERQGAEAFF; CDR3 DNA: TGTGCCAGCCAAGAAAGACAGGGCGCTGAAGCTTTCTTT
V gene: TRBV7-8; clone size: NA; J gene: TRBJ2-7; CDR3 length: 14; D gene: NA; CDR3 protein: CASSLLAASYEQYF; CDR3 DNA: TGTGCCAGCAGCTTACTGGCGGCCTCCTACGAGCAGTACTTC
V gene: TRBV30; clone size: NA; J gene: TRBJ1-1; CDR3 length: 13; D gene: NA; CDR3 protein: CAWRTGVNTEAFF; CDR3 DNA: TGTGCCTGGAGGACGGGAGTGAACACTGAAGCTTTCTTT
V gene: TRBV7-3; clone size: NA; J gene: TRBJ2-4; CDR3 length: 17; D gene: TRBD2; CDR3 protein: CASSLGLAGGIENIQYF; CDR3 DNA: TGTGCCAGCAGCTTAGGACTAGCGGGAGGTATCGAAAACATTCAGTACTTC
V gene: TRBV9; clone size: NA; J gene: TRBJ1-2; CDR3 length: 12; D gene: NA; CDR3 protein: CASSADFYGYTF; CDR3 DNA: TGTGCCAGCAGCGCGGACTTCTATGGCTACACCTTC
V gene: TRBV29-1; clone size: NA; J gene: TRBJ2-5; CDR3 length: 16; D gene: NA; CDR3 protein: CSVDRPRQANQETQYF; CDR3 DNA: TGCAGCGTTGACAGGCCCCGACAGGCCAACCAAGAGACCCAGTACTTC
V gene: TRBV5-1; clone size: NA; J gene: TRBJ2-5; CDR3 length: 14; D gene: NA; CDR3 protein: CASSPTGGPETQYF; CDR3 DNA: TGCGCCAGCAGCCCAACCGGGGGGCCAGAGACCCAGTACTTC
V gene: TRBV7-3; clone size: NA; J gene: TRBJ2-1; CDR3 length: 16; D gene: TRBD2; CDR3 protein: CASSLTPSGSTGEQFF; CDR3 DNA: TGTGCCAGCAGCTTAACACCCAGCGGGAGTACAGGTGAGCAGTTCTTC
V gene: TRBV7-6; clone size: few; J gene: TRBJ2-3; CDR3 length: 15; D gene: TRBD1; CDR3 protein: CASSSRDSSTDTQYF; CDR3 DNA: TGTGCCAGCAGCTCCCGGGACAGTAGCACAGATACGCAGTATTTT
V gene: TRBV9; clone size: NA; J gene: TRBJ1-1; CDR3 length: 16; D gene: NA; CDR3 protein: CASSIGGGDMNTEAFF; CDR3 DNA: TGTGCCAGCAGCATAGGGGGTGGGGACATGAACACTGAAGCTTTCTTT
V gene: TRBV7-7; clone size: NA; J gene: TRBJ2-1; CDR3 length: 16; D gene: TRBD2; CDR3 protein: CASSPLAGGWYNEQFF; CDR3 DNA: TGTGCTAGCAGCCCTCTAGCGGGAGGGTGGTACAATGAGCAGTTCTTC
V gene: TRBV5-5; clone size: NA; J gene: TRBJ2-5; CDR3 length: 12; D gene: NA; CDR3 protein: CASSPTEETQYF; CDR3 DNA: TGTGCCAGCAGCCCGACAGAAGAGACCCAGTACTTC
V gene: TRBV5-1; clone size: NA; J gene: TRBJ2-7; CDR3 length: 16; D gene: TRBD1; CDR3 protein: CASSSGPGQGPHEQYF; CDR3 DNA: TGCGCCAGCAGCAGTGGCCCGGGACAGGGCCCCCACGAGCAGTACTTC
V gene: TRBV7-3; clone size: once; J gene: TRBJ2-1; CDR3 length: 17; D gene: TRBD1; CDR3 protein: CASSPRGGTDPYNEQFF; CDR3 DNA: TGTGCCAGCAGCCCCCGAGGTGGGACAGATCCCTACAATGAGCAGTTCTTC
V gene: TRBV9; clone size: NA; J gene: TRBJ2-6; CDR3 length: 15; D gene: NA; CDR3 protein: CASRAGSSGANVLTF; CDR3 DNA: TGTGCCAGCAGGGCGGGGAGCTCTGGGGCCAACGTCCTGACTTTC
V gene: TRBV19; clone size: NA; J gene: TRBJ2-3; CDR3 length: 16; D gene: NA; CDR3 protein: CASSKALRGITDTQYF; CDR3 DNA: TGTGCCAGTAGTAAGGCCCTAAGGGGGATCACAGATACGCAGTATTTT
V gene: TRBV11-2; clone size: NA; J gene: TRBJ2-5; CDR3 length: 16; D gene: TRBD2; CDR3 protein: CASSAHPGGSQETQYF; CDR3 DNA: TGTGCCAGCAGCGCCCACCCCGGGGGGTCGCAAGAGACCCAGTACTTC
V gene: TRBV5-6; clone size: NA; J gene: TRBJ2-1; CDR3 length: 16; D gene: TRBD1; CDR3 protein: CASSRVGGGSYNEQFF; CDR3 DNA: TGTGCCAGCAGCCGGGTAGGGGGCGGTTCCTACAATGAGCAGTTCTTC
V gene: TRBV16; clone size: NA; J gene: TRBJ1-2; CDR3 length: 14; D gene: NA; CDR3 protein: CASSQSSGNYGYTF; CDR3 DNA: TGTGCCAGCAGCCAATCGTCAGGCAACTATGGCTACACCTTC
V gene: TRBV5-6; clone size: NA; J gene: TRBJ2-7; CDR3 length: 14; D gene: TRBD2; CDR3 protein: CASSWGTSGYEQYF; CDR3 DNA: TGTGCCAGCAGCTGGGGGACTAGCGGATACGAGCAGTACTTC
V gene: TRBV4-1; clone size: NA; J gene: TRBJ2-2; CDR3 length: 14; D gene: NA; CDR3 protein: CASSHRQNTGELFF; CDR3 DNA: TGCGCCAGCAGCCACAGACAGAACACCGGGGAGCTGTTTTTT
V gene: TRBV6-4; clone size: NA; J gene: TRBJ2-1; CDR3 length: 13; D gene: TRBD1; CDR3 protein: CASEPDRVHEQFF; CDR3 DNA: TGTGCCAGTGAACCCGACAGGGTCCATGAGCAGTTCTTC
V gene: TRBV6-1; clone size: NA; J gene: TRBJ2-2; CDR3 length: 14; D gene: NA; CDR3 protein: CASKGGQNTGELFF; CDR3 DNA: TGTGCCAGCAAAGGGGGACAGAACACCGGGGAGCTGTTTTTT
V gene: TRBV19; clone size: NA; J gene: TRBJ2-7; CDR3 length: 13; D gene: NA; CDR3 protein: CATSNRGGYEQYF; CDR3 DNA: TGTGCCACTTCTAACAGGGGGGGCTACGAGCAGTACTTC
V gene: TRBV2; clone size: NA; J gene: TRBJ1-1; CDR3 length: 14; D gene: NA; CDR3 protein: CASSALGQHTEAFF; CDR3 DNA: TGTGCCAGCAGTGCCCTCGGACAGCACACTGAAGCTTTCTTT
V gene: TRBV5-1; clone size: NA; J gene: TRBJ2-6; CDR3 length: 16; D gene: NA; CDR3 protein: CASSLVADSGANVLTF; CDR3 DNA: TGCGCCAGCAGCTTGGTTGCGGACTCTGGGGCCAACGTCCTGACTTTC
V gene: TRBV28; clone size: NA; J gene: TRBJ2-5; CDR3 length: 20; D gene: NA; CDR3 protein: CASSSHARVGASRPQVTQYF; CDR3 DNA: TGTGCCAGCAGTTCTCATGCCAGAGTGGGGGCTTCCAGGCCTCAAGTGACCCAGTACTTC
V gene: TRBV28; clone size: NA; J gene: TRBJ2-7; CDR3 length: 15; D gene: NA; CDR3 protein: CASSKWSRGSYEQYF; CDR3 DNA: TGTGCCAGCAGCAAGTGGTCCCGAGGCTCCTACGAGCAGTACTTC
V gene: TRBV5-4; clone size: NA; J gene: TRBJ2-3; CDR3 length: 15; D gene: NA; CDR3 protein: CASSRLERSTDTQYF; CDR3 DNA: TGTGCCAGCAGCAGACTTGAGCGGAGCACAGATACGCAGTATTTT
V gene: TRBV6-5; clone size: NA; J gene: TRBJ2-7; CDR3 length: 14; D gene: TRBD1; CDR3 protein: CASSYRTGNDEQYF; CDR3 DNA: TGTGCCAGCAGTTACCGGACAGGGAACGACGAGCAGTACTTC
V gene: TRBV6-1; clone size: few; J gene: TRBJ2-1; CDR3 length: 15; D gene: TRBD1; CDR3 protein: CASTTPMTGVNEQFF; CDR3 DNA: TGTGCCAGCACCACCCCGATGACAGGGGTCAATGAGCAGTTCTTC
V gene: TRBV6-5; clone size: NA; J gene: TRBJ1-1; CDR3 length: 13; D gene: NA; CDR3 protein: CASSGIGDTEAFF; CDR3 DNA: TGTGCCAGCAGCGGCATCGGGGACACTGAAGCTTTCTTT
V gene: TRBV11-2; clone size: NA; J gene: TRBJ1-3; CDR3 length: 14; D gene: TRBD1; CDR3 protein: CASSLVGTVNTIYF; CDR3 DNA: TGTGCCAGCAGCTTAGTAGGGACAGTGAACACCATATATTTT
V gene: TRBV7-9; clone size: NA; J gene: TRBJ1-2; CDR3 length: 14; D gene: NA; CDR3 protein: CSSSVSQGLYGYTF; CDR3 DNA: TGTTCCAGCAGCGTCTCACAGGGTCTCTATGGCTACACCTTC
V gene: TRBV25-1; clone size: NA; J gene: TRBJ2-3; CDR3 length: 15; D gene: NA; CDR3 protein: CASSPTGTPTDTQYF; CDR3 DNA: TGTGCCAGCAGTCCGACAGGGACTCCCACAGATACGCAGTATTTT
V gene: TRBV11-2; clone size: NA; J gene: TRBJ1-1; CDR3 length: 15; D gene: TRBD1; CDR3 protein: CASSLTRAGGWGAFF; CDR3 DNA: TGTGCCAGCAGCCTAACTCGAGCAGGGGGCTGGGGAGCTTTCTTT
V gene: TRBV30; clone size: NA; J gene: TRBJ2-3; CDR3 length: 15; D gene: NA; CDR3 protein: CAWSVGRSYTDTQYF; CDR3 DNA: TGTGCCTGGAGTGTGGGTCGGAGTTACACAGATACGCAGTATTTT
V gene: TRBV6-5; clone size: NA; J gene: TRBJ2-7; CDR3 length: 14; D gene: TRBD1; CDR3 protein: CASSPGTGLDEQYF; CDR3 DNA: TGTGCCAGCAGTCCCGGGACAGGGCTCGACGAGCAGTACTTC
V gene: TRBV5-4; clone size: NA; J gene: TRBJ2-1; CDR3 length: 15; D gene: TRBD2; CDR3 protein: CASGSGTKTNNEQFF; CDR3 DNA: TGTGCCAGCGGATCCGGGACTAAAACAAACAATGAGCAGTTCTTC
V gene: TRBV6-5; clone size: NA; J gene: TRBJ2-7; CDR3 length: 15; D gene: NA; CDR3 protein: CASSPNAGLVYEQYF; CDR3 DNA: TGTGCCAGCAGTCCAAACGCGGGACTCGTGTACGAGCAGTACTTC
V gene: TRBV6-5; clone size: NA; J gene: TRBJ2-1; CDR3 length: 15; D gene: NA; CDR3 protein: CASVSGMGVGNEQFF; CDR3 DNA: TGTGCCAGCGTTTCCGGGATGGGAGTGGGCAATGAGCAGTTCTTC